These T cell receptor beta chains were read from a single sample in a study of T cell repertoires in cytomegalovirus infection. These TCRs' antigens remain unknown. TCRdb analysed the reads with MiXCR anew, one entry per CDR3 protein. Found here are about half a million distinct CDR3 sequences, around a third of them singletons; the top ten hold about 17%. The sequencing here drew on cultured PBMCs, taken from culture after CMV antigen stimulation. These receptors all stem from a human donor in good health (CMV status not recorded). Some clones in this sample may be carry-over from other donors' samples. The CDR3 runs from the conserved cysteine through the conserved F or W. A D gene is named only where the DNA matches it firmly. Part of the rows lack a size; the others show once, few, many or a class for expanded clones.

CDR3 protein,CDR3 DNA,D gene,V gene,J gene,clone size
CASSFETLAGEETQYF,TGTGCTAGCAGCTTCGAAACCCTAGCGGGAGAGGAGACCCAGTACTTC,TRBD2,TRBV7-6,TRBJ2-5,few
CASSTDRDINEQFF,TGTGCCAGCAGCACGGACAGGGATATCAATGAGCAGTTCTTC,TRBD1,TRBV7-2,TRBJ2-1,many
CSAGEPASGADTQYF,TGCAGTGCTGGCGAACCAGCTTCGGGGGCAGATACGCAGTATTTT,-,TRBV20-1,TRBJ2-3,-
CAWVLAGTRATGELFF,TGTGCCTGGGTACTAGCCGGGACTAGGGCCACCGGGGAGCTGTTTTTT,TRBD2,TRBV30,TRBJ2-2,-
CSAAPTSGRIYEQYF,TGCAGTGCTGCCCCGACTAGCGGGAGGATCTACGAGCAGTACTTC,TRBD2,TRBV20-1,TRBJ2-7,few
CASSQETQGPNQPQHF,TGCGCCAGCAGCCAAGAGACGCAGGGTCCCAATCAGCCCCAGCATTTT,-,TRBV4-1,TRBJ1-5,-
CSVEDLGLASTYNEQFF,TGCAGCGTTGAAGACCTCGGACTAGCGAGTACTTACAATGAGCAGTTCTTC,TRBD2,TRBV29-1,TRBJ2-1,-
CASSFDSSGNTIYF,TGTGCCAGCAGCTTTGACAGCTCTGGAAACACCATATATTTT,-,TRBV5-6,TRBJ1-3,few
CAIQSSGEYTDTQYF,TGTGCCATACAATCTAGCGGAGAGTACACAGATACGCAGTATTTT,TRBD2,TRBV11-3,TRBJ2-3,few
CASSQGVQPQHF,TGTGCCAGCAGCCAGGGAGTCCAGCCCCAGCATTTT,-,TRBV7-9,TRBJ1-5,-
CASSLIFGGYTF,TGTGCCAGCAGCTTGATTTTCGGCGGCTACACCTTC,-,TRBV5-4,TRBJ1-2,many
CAWSVSYEQYF,TGTGCCTGGAGTGTAAGTTACGAGCAGTACTTC,-,TRBV30,TRBJ2-7,once
CASTPERGRTGELFF,TGTGCCAGCACCCCCGAGCGGGGGCGCACCGGGGAGCTGTTTTTT,TRBD2,TRBV6-2/TRBV6-3,TRBJ2-2,-
CASSIQRGSNTGELFF,TGTGCCAGTAGTATACAGCGGGGGTCGAACACCGGGGAGCTGTTTTTT,TRBD2,TRBV19,TRBJ2-2,few
CASRGGSGPYNEQFF,TGTGCCAGCAGGGGCGGTAGCGGGCCCTACAATGAGCAGTTCTTC,TRBD2,TRBV2,TRBJ2-1,-
CASSPEGGPLGPTYNEQFF,TGTGCCAGCAGTCCGGAAGGAGGGCCCTTGGGTCCGACCTACAATGAGCAGTTCTTC,-,TRBV27,TRBJ2-1,-
CASSLVFRPMDEANEKLFF,TGTGCCAGCAGCTTAGTTTTTAGACCGATGGATGAGGCTAATGAAAAACTGTTTTTT,-,TRBV11-2,TRBJ1-4,-
CASSRDRGADTQYF,TGTGCCAGCAGCCGTGACAGGGGTGCAGATACGCAGTATTTT,TRBD1,TRBV7-6,TRBJ2-3,few
CATREMGVYSNQPQHF,TGTGCCACCCGGGAGATGGGGGTCTATAGCAATCAGCCCCAGCATTTT,-,TRBV24-1,TRBJ1-5,few
CASSEGAMGVLEQFF,TGTGCCAGCAGTGAAGGGGCCATGGGGGTCCTTGAGCAGTTCTTC,-,TRBV6-1,TRBJ2-1,-
CASSFGGFGELFF,TGTGCCAGCAGTTTTGGGGGCTTCGGGGAGCTGTTTTTT,-,TRBV12-3/TRBV12-4,TRBJ2-2,-
CASGPGAGYQETQYF,TGTGCCAGCGGACCTGGGGCAGGGTACCAAGAGACCCAGTACTTC,-,TRBV28,TRBJ2-5,few
CASSLNRQGNYTF,TGTGCCAGCAGCTTAAACCGGCAGGGAAACTACACCTTC,-,TRBV11-2,TRBJ1-2,-
CASRDGLAGEVNEQFF,TGTGCCAGCAGGGATGGACTAGCGGGAGAGGTTAATGAGCAGTTCTTC,TRBD2,TRBV2,TRBJ2-1,few
CASSPPPWTAQNTEAFF,TGTGCCAGCAGCCCACCTCCTTGGACAGCCCAGAACACTGAAGCTTTCTTT,-,TRBV11-2,TRBJ1-1,-
CASRSGQGPGYTF,TGTGCCAGCAGGTCAGGACAGGGACCTGGCTACACCTTC,TRBD1,TRBV6-1,TRBJ1-2,few
CASSTSQGIATNYGYTF,TGTGCCAGCAGTACATCCCAGGGGATCGCCACTAACTATGGCTACACCTTC,-,TRBV6-5,TRBJ1-2,-
CASTRSGGPRDEQFF,TGTGCCAGCACTCGTAGCGGGGGCCCAAGGGATGAGCAGTTCTTC,TRBD2,TRBV12-3/TRBV12-4,TRBJ2-1,-
CATSGPRDRGRETQYF,TGTGCCACCAGTGGGCCCCGGGACAGGGGGCGCGAGACCCAGTACTTC,TRBD1,TRBV24-1,TRBJ2-5,-
CASRPTGGDEKLFF,TGTGCCAGCAGGCCGACAGGGGGGGACGAAAAACTGTTTTTT,TRBD1,TRBV28,TRBJ1-4,-
CSAQMMGGETQYF,TGCAGTGCCCAAATGATGGGCGGAGAGACCCAGTACTTC,-,TRBV20-1,TRBJ2-5,-
CASSIPSRLAGGRETQYF,TGTGCCAGTAGTATCCCCTCACGACTAGCGGGAGGGCGGGAGACCCAGTACTTC,TRBD2,TRBV19,TRBJ2-5,-
CASSYRIAGSGHGETQYF,TGTGCCAGCAGTTACCGAATAGCGGGGAGTGGGCATGGGGAGACCCAGTACTTC,TRBD2,TRBV6-6,TRBJ2-5,few
CASSYFSGAISSGANVLTF,TGTGCCAGCAGTTACTTTTCGGGGGCGATCAGCTCTGGGGCCAACGTCCTGACTTTC,-,TRBV6-5,TRBJ2-6,-
CAWSKQGTTEAFF,TGTGCCTGGAGTAAACAGGGAACCACTGAAGCTTTCTTT,-,TRBV30,TRBJ1-1,-
CASSTAALRLTQETQYF,TGTGCCAGCAGCACAGCAGCTTTGCGGTTGACACAAGAGACCCAGTACTTC,-,TRBV7-9,TRBJ2-5,few
CSAGAASGRHSRETQYF,TGCAGTGCCGGTGCGGCTAGCGGGAGACACAGTCGGGAGACCCAGTACTTC,TRBD2,TRBV20-1,TRBJ2-5,-
CASSQTSTRTDTQYF,TGTGCCAGCAGTCAGACTAGCACCCGCACAGATACGCAGTATTTT,TRBD2,TRBV2,TRBJ2-3,few
CASTPGGGPYEQYF,TGTGCCAGCACCCCGGGAGGAGGCCCCTACGAGCAGTACTTC,TRBD2,TRBV7-8,TRBJ2-7,few
CASSPLKVLRERGTQYF,TGTGCCAGCAGTCCCCTCAAGGTCTTGCGGGAGAGAGGGACCCAGTACTTC,TRBD2,TRBV28,TRBJ2-5,-
CSVEARANEQFF,TGCAGCGTTGAGGCCAGAGCAAATGAGCAGTTCTTC,-,TRBV29-1,TRBJ2-1,-
CASSPAGGLPSTDTQYF,TGTGCCAGCAGTCCGGCGGGAGGGTTGCCTAGCACAGATACGCAGTATTTT,TRBD2,TRBV28,TRBJ2-3,many
CSAPLAGAYNEQFF,TGCAGTGCTCCACTAGCGGGAGCGTACAATGAGCAGTTCTTC,TRBD2,TRBV20-1,TRBJ2-1,few
CASSLWVGTEAFF,TGTGCCAGCAGCTTGTGGGTTGGCACTGAAGCTTTCTTT,-,TRBV7-9,TRBJ1-1,-
CASSQAAGLDYGYTF,TGTGCCAGCAGCCAAGCGGCGGGGCTGGACTATGGCTACACCTTC,-,TRBV4-2,TRBJ1-2,once
CATSDLVSAGTTGELFF,TGTGCCACCAGTGACCTCGTTTCGGCAGGGACCACCGGGGAGCTGTTTTTT,-,TRBV24-1,TRBJ2-2,-
CASSTLRARGGTEAFF,TGTGCCAGTAGCACGCTCAGGGCACGGGGGGGCACTGAAGCTTTCTTT,-,TRBV19,TRBJ1-1,-
CAISESMDRGYSNQPQHF,TGTGCCATCAGTGAGTCCATGGACAGGGGATATAGCAATCAGCCCCAGCATTTT,TRBD1,TRBV10-3,TRBJ1-5,-
CASSSNLPAGHTQYF,TGTGCCAGCAGCTCAAACCTGCCAGCGGGGCATACGCAGTATTTT,TRBD2,TRBV7-2,TRBJ2-3,-
CASSLQGWDRDEQFF,TGTGCCAGCAGCCTACAGGGATGGGATCGGGATGAGCAGTTCTTC,-,TRBV3-1,TRBJ2-1,few
CASSTGQAGKPQHF,TGTGCCAGCAGTACCGGACAGGCTGGGAAGCCCCAGCATTTT,TRBD1,TRBV6-5,TRBJ1-5,-
CASSLLGTGVSEQYF,TGTGCCAGCAGCTTGTTAGGGACAGGGGTGTCGGAGCAGTACTTC,TRBD1,TRBV7-3,TRBJ2-7,-